This T cell receptor beta chain was obtained from a study of blood T cell repertoires in COVID-19. Study context: Samples taken during acute and convalescent COVID-19 were collected in the United States, Italy and Spain. PBMCs, B-cell-depleted T cells, or T cells were the source of the cDNA or gDNA that made up the material.

From germline, CDR1 is MDHEN and CDR2 SYDVKM. The CDR3 has 16 residues. The ends lost 1 base at V and 1 base at J; junction bases unmatched: 4. Assay used: immunoSEQ multiplex PCR; TCRdb lists only in-frame clones, some missing. The sample records approximately 300,000 clones, around nine tenths being singletons. Seattle patients were enrolled while actively infected and followed longitudinally. Sequencing input: peripheral blood. The TCR originated in a woman aged 25 to 39 with COVID-19, enrolled during active disease. This chain connects TRBV28 to TRBJ1-5; TRBD1 agrees at 7 bases. For the CDR3, the DNA is TGTGCCAGCAGTTTATCAGGGGGTAGGAGCAATCAGCCCCAGCATTTT. Residues: CASSLSGGRSNQPQHF.